This T cell receptor (beta chain) stems from a study of blood T cell repertoires in COVID-19. About the research overall: Sample material is recorded as cDNA or gDNA derived from T cells, B-cell-depleted T cells, or PBMCs.

There are 16 residues in the CDR3. V lost 0 bases to trimming and J lost 10 bases; unmatched junction nucleotides: 11. Germline CDR1 reads SGDLS; CDR2 reads YYNGEE. Clones were sequenced by immunoSEQ multiplex PCR, and TCRdb holds only the in-frame ones, with some missing. The table has 350,000 or so clones, more than 90% seen once. This clone was observed a handful of times. Study members were between about 18 and 95 years old and lived in 24 US regions. Donors were grouped by their self-reported clinical history. The genes are TRBV9 and TRBJ2-1; 9 bases are shared with TRBD1. The sequenced sample was PBMCs or T cells enriched from blood (not recorded which). The sequence was collected from a woman in her twenties or thirties who had recovered from COVID-19. This CDR3 is CASSVGADRGFGEQFF. CDR3 bases: TGTGCCAGCAGCGTAGGCGCGGACAGGGGATTTGGAGAGCAGTTCTTC.